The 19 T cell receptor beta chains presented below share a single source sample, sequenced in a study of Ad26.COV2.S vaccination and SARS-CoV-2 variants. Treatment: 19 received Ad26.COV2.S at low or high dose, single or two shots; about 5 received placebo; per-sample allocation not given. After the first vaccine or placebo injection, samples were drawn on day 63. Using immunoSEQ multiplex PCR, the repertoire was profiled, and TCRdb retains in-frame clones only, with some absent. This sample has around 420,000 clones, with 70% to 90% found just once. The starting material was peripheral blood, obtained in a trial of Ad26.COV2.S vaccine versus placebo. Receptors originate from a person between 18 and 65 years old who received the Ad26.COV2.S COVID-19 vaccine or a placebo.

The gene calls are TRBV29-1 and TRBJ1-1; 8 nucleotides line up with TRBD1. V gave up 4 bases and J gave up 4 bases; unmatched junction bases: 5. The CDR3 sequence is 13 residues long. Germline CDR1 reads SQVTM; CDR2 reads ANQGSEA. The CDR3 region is CSVVTGVLTEAFF. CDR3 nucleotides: TGCAGCGTTGTGACAGGGGTACTCACTGAAGCTTTCTTT.

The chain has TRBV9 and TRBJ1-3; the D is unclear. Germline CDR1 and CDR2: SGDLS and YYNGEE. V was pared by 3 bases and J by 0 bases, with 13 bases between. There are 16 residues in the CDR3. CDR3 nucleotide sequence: TGTGCCAGCAGCGCTCATTACGGGGACTCTGGAAACACCATATATTTT. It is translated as CASSAHYGDSGNTIYF.

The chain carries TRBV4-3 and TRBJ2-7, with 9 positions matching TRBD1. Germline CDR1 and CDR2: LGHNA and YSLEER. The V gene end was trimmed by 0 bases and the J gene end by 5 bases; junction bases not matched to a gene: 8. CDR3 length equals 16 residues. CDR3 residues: CASSQEVRTGVNEQYF. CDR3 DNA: TGCGCCAGCAGCCAAGAAGTAAGGACAGGGGTCAACGAGCAGTACTTC.

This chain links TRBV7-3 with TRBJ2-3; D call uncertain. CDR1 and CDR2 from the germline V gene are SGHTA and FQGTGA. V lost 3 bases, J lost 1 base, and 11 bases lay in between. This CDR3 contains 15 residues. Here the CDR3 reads CASSLGPTGTDTQYF. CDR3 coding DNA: TGTGCCAGCAGCTTGGGTCCAACAGGCACAGATACGCAGTATTTT.

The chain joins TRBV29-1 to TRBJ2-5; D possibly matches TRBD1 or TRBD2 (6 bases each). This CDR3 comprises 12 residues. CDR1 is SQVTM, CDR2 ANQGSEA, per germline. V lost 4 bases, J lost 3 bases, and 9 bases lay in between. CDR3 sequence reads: CSVVRGEETQYF. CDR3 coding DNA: TGCAGCGTTGTAAGGGGGGAAGAGACCCAGTACTTC.

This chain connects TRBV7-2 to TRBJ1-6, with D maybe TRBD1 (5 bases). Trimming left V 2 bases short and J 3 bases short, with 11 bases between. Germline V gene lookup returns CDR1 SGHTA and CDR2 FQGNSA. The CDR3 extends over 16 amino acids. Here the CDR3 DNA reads TGTGCCAGCAGCTTATCTAACAGGCTCTATAATTCACCCCTCCACTTT. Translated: CASSLSNRLYNSPLHF.

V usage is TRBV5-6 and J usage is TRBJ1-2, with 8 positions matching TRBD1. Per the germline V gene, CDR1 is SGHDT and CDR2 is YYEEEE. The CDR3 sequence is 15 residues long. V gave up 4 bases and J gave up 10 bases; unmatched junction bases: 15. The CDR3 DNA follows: TGTGCCAGCAGCCCTGAGACAGGGGCCCCCGTATACTACACCTTC. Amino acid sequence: CASSPETGAPVYYTF.

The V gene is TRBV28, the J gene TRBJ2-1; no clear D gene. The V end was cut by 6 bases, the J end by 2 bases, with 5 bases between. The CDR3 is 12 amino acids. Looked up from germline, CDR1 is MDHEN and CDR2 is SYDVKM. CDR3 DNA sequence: TGTGCCAGCAGCGCGGCCTACAATGAGCAGTTCTTC. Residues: CASSAAYNEQFF.

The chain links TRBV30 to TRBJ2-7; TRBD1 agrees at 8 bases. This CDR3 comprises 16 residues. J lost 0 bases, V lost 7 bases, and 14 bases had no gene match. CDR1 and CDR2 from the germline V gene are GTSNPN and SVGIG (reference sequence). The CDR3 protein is CALSSLRTGRSYEQYF. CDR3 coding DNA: TGTGCCTTGTCATCCCTCCGGACAGGGCGCTCCTACGAGCAGTACTTC.

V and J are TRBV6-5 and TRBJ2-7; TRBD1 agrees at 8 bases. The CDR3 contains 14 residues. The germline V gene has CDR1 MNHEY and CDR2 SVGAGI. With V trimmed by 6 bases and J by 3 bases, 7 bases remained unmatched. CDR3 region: CASSETGEGYEQYF. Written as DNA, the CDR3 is TGTGCCAGCAGCGAGACAGGGGAAGGCTACGAGCAGTACTTC.

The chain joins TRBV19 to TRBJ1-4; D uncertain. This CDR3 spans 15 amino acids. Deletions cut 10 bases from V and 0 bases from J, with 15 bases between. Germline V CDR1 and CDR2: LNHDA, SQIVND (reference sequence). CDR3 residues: CATSREAATNEKLFF. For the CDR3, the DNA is TGTGCCACTAGCCGGGAGGCAGCAACTAATGAAAAACTGTTTTTT.

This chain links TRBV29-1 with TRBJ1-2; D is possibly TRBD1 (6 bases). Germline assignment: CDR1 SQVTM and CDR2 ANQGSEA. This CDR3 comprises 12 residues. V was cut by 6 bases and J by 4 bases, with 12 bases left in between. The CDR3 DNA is TGCAGCGTGGACAGAGATGGCTATGGCTACACCTTC. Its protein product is CSVDRDGYGYTF.

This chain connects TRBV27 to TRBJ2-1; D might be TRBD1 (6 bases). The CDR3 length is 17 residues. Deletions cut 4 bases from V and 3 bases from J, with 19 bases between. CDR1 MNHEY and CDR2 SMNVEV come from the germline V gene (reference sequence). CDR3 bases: TGTGCCAGCAGTTCCCGGGTGGGGGCAATAAGCTACAATGAGCAGTTCTTC. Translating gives CASSSRVGAISYNEQFF.

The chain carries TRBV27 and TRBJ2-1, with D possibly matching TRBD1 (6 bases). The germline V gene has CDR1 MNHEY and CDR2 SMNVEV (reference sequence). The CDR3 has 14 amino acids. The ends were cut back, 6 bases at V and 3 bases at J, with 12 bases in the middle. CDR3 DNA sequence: TGTGCCAGCAGGTCTGGGGGCATCTACAATGAGCAGTTCTTC. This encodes CASRSGGIYNEQFF.

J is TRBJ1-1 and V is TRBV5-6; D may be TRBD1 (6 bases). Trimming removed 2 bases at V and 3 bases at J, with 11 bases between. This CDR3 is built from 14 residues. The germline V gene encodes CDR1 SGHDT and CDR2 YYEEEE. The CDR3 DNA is TGTGCCAGCAGCTTCGGGGGCTTCGACACTGAAGCTTTCTTT. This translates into CASSFGGFDTEAFF.

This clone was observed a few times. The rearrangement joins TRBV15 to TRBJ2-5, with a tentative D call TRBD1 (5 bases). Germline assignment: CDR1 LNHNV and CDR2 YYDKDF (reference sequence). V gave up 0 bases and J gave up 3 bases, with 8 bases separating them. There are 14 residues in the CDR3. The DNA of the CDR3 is TGTGCCACCAGCAGAGATCCCAGGGAAGAGACCCAGTACTTC. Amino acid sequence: CATSRDPREETQYF.

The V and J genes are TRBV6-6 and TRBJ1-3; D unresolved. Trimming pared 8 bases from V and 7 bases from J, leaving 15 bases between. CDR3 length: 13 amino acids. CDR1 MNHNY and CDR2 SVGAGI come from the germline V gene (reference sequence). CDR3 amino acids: CASGREVGNTIYF. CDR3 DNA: TGTGCCAGCGGAAGGGAGGTGGGGAACACCATATATTTT.

CDR3: CASSPLGLGGDGYTF. In DNA form, the CDR3 reads TGTGCCAGCAGCCCCCTGGGACTGGGCGGCGATGGCTACACCTTC. The chain carries TRBV13 and TRBJ1-2; weak D call: TRBD1 (5 bases). The V gene lost 5 bases and the J gene lost 6 bases, with 19 bases spanning the gap. Germline CDR1 is PRHDT and CDR2 is FYEKMQ (reference sequence). This CDR3 is 15 amino acids long.

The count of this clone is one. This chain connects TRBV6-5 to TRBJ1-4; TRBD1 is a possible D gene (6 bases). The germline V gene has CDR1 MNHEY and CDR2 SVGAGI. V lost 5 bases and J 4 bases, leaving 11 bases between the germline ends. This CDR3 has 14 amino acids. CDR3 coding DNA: TGTGCCAGCAGTCCCCAGGGGTATAATGAAAAACTGTTTTTT. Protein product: CASSPQGYNEKLFF.